The rows below give T cell receptor beta chains drawn from one sample of a study of blood T cell repertoires in COVID-19. Here immunoSEQ multiplex PCR was the method, and the copy in TCRdb shows in-frame clones only, minus some. The table includes about 250,000 clones, around 84% detected once. Sequencing used PBMCs or T cells enriched from blood (not recorded which). These receptors were collected from a man in his forties who had been exposed to COVID-19. CDR3s include the opening cysteine and the closing phenylalanine or tryptophan. The D gene is left open where the match is weak. Rows may omit the clone size; those that give it use once, few, many or a size class.

V gene: TRBV9
clone size: -
J gene: TRBJ1-5
D gene: -
CDR3 protein: CASSVAVNQPQHF
CDR3 DNA: TGTGCCAGCAGCGTAGCGGTTAATCAGCCCCAGCATTTT

V gene: TRBV2
clone size: -
J gene: TRBJ1-6
D gene: TRBD1
CDR3 protein: CASRQGAPSSPLHF
CDR3 DNA: TGTGCCAGCAGGCAGGGGGCGCCGAGTTCACCCCTCCACTTT

V gene: TRBV6-5
clone size: -
J gene: TRBJ1-4
D gene: -
CDR3 protein: CASSRVTGEKLFF
CDR3 DNA: TGTGCCAGCAGTCGAGTAACAGGTGAAAAACTGTTTTTT

V gene: TRBV5-8
clone size: -
J gene: TRBJ1-1
D gene: -
CDR3 protein: CASSTGHLNTEAFF
CDR3 DNA: TGTGCCAGCAGCACGGGACACCTGAACACTGAAGCTTTCTTT

V gene: TRBV3-1/TRBV3-2
clone size: once
J gene: TRBJ2-6
D gene: -
CDR3 protein: CASSRTGSGANVLTF
CDR3 DNA: TGTGCCAGCAGCCGAACAGGGTCTGGGGCCAACGTCCTGACTTTC

V gene: TRBV2
clone size: -
J gene: TRBJ2-2
D gene: TRBD1
CDR3 protein: CASRKDRSNTGELFF
CDR3 DNA: TGTGCCAGCAGAAAGGACAGGTCGAACACCGGGGAGCTGTTTTTT

V gene: TRBV5-1
clone size: -
J gene: TRBJ2-2
D gene: TRBD1
CDR3 protein: CASSLEIDRGNTGELFF
CDR3 DNA: TGCGCCAGCAGCTTAGAAATTGACAGGGGGAACACCGGGGAGCTGTTTTTT

V gene: TRBV2
clone size: -
J gene: TRBJ2-1
D gene: -
CDR3 protein: CASRALASQGHNEQFF
CDR3 DNA: TGTGCCAGCAGGGCTCTAGCCTCTCAGGGGCACAATGAGCAGTTCTTC

V gene: TRBV24-1
clone size: -
J gene: TRBJ2-7
D gene: TRBD2
CDR3 protein: CATSSGTIYEQYF
CDR3 DNA: TGTGCCACCAGTTCCGGGACTATCTACGAGCAGTACTTC

V gene: TRBV2
clone size: -
J gene: TRBJ2-7
D gene: TRBD2
CDR3 protein: CASEPLASGGYEQYF
CDR3 DNA: TGTGCCAGCGAACCTTTGGCTAGCGGGGGCTACGAGCAGTACTTC

V gene: TRBV2
clone size: -
J gene: TRBJ1-4
D gene: TRBD1
CDR3 protein: CASSVTGANEKLFF
CDR3 DNA: TGTGCCAGCAGTGTGACAGGGGCTAACGAAAAACTGTTTTTT

V gene: TRBV10-3
clone size: -
J gene: TRBJ2-2
D gene: -
CDR3 protein: CAVSAHQEPGELFF
CDR3 DNA: TGTGCCGTAAGTGCCCACCAAGAGCCCGGGGAGCTGTTTTTT

V gene: TRBV7-8
clone size: -
J gene: TRBJ2-5
D gene: -
CDR3 protein: CASSFSPGQETQYF
CDR3 DNA: TGTGCCAGCAGCTTCTCCCCGGGCCAAGAGACCCAGTACTTC

V gene: TRBV30
clone size: -
J gene: TRBJ2-7
D gene: TRBD2
CDR3 protein: CAWSVKVGGRAFEQYF
CDR3 DNA: TGTGCCTGGAGTGTAAAGGTTGGAGGGAGGGCCTTCGAGCAGTACTTC

V gene: TRBV3-1/TRBV3-2
clone size: -
J gene: TRBJ1-1
D gene: TRBD1
CDR3 protein: CASTTGVTEAFF
CDR3 DNA: TGTGCCAGCACAACAGGGGTCACTGAAGCTTTCTTT

V gene: TRBV7-9
clone size: -
J gene: TRBJ1-1
D gene: -
CDR3 protein: CASSLAPGATEAFF
CDR3 DNA: TGTGCCAGCAGCTTAGCCCCAGGGGCCACTGAAGCTTTCTTT